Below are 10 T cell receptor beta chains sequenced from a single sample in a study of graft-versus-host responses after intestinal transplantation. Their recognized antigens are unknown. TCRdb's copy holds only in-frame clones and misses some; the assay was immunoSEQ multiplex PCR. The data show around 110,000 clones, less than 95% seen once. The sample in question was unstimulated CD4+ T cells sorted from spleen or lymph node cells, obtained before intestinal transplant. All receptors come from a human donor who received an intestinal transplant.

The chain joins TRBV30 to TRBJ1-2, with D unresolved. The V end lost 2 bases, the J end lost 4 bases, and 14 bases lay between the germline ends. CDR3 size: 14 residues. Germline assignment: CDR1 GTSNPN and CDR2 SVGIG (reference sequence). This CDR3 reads CAWSPSHLVYGYTF. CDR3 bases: TGTGCCTGGAGTCCCTCACACCTAGTCTATGGCTACACCTTC.

The CDR3 DNA follows: TGCGCCAGCAGCCAGGCCGCGGGGGCCACGAACACCGGGGAGCTGTTTTTT. Protein: CASSQAAGATNTGELFF. The V call is TRBV4-1, the J call TRBJ2-2, with a weak D call TRBD2 (7 bases). The germline gives CDR1 MGHRA, CDR2 YSYEKL. V lost 3 bases and J lost 0, with 14 bases in between. The CDR3 runs 17 residues.

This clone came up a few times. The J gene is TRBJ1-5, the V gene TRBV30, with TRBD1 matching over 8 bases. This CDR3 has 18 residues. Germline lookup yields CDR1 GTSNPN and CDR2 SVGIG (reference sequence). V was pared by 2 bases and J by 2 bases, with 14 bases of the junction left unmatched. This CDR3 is CAWSSGQGRGRGNQPQHF. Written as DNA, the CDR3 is TGTGCCTGGAGTTCCGGACAGGGCAGAGGGAGGGGCAATCAGCCCCAGCATTTT.

CDR3 loop: CASSQTPGVGSGANVLTF. CDR3 nucleotides: TGTGCCAGCAGCCAAACCCCGGGGGTAGGCTCTGGGGCCAACGTCCTGACTTTC. The gene calls are TRBV7-7 and TRBJ2-6; possibly TRBD2 for D (6 bases). Deletions cut 5 bases from V and 0 bases from J, with 17 bases between. Germline V gene sequence: CDR1 SSHAT, CDR2 FNYEAQ (reference sequence). The CDR3 contains 18 residues.

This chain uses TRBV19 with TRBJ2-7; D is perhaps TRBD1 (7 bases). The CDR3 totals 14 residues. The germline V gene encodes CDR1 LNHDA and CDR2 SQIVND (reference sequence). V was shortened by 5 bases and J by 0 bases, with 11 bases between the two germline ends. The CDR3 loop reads CASSARDSSYEQYF. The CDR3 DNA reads TGTGCCAGTAGTGCGCGGGACAGCTCCTACGAGCAGTACTTC.

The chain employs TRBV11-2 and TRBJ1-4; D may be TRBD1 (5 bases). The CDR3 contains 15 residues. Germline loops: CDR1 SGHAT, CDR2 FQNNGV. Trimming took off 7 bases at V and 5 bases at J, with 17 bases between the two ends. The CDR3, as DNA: TGTGCCAGCACCTCCCAGGGTAATCTCAATGAAAAACTGTTTTTT. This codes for CASTSQGNLNEKLFF.

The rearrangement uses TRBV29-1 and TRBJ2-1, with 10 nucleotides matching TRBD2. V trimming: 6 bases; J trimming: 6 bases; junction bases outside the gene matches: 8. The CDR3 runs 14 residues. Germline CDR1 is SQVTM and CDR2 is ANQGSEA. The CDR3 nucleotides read TGCAGCGTCGCCGGTCCTAGCGGGAGCAATGAGCAGTTCTTC. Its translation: CSVAGPSGSNEQFF.

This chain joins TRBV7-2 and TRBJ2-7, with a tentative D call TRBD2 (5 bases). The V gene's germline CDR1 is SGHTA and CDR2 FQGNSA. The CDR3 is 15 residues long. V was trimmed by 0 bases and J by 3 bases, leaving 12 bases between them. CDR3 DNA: TGTGCCAGCAGCTTAGCGCAGATAGCGATCTACGAGCAGTACTTC. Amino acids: CASSLAQIAIYEQYF.

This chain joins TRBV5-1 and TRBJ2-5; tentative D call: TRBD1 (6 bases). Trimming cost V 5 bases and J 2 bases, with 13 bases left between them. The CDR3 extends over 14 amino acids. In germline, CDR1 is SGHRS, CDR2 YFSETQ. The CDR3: CASSTFGTQETQYF. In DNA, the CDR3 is TGCGCCAGCAGTACTTTCGGGACACAAGAGACCCAGTACTTC.

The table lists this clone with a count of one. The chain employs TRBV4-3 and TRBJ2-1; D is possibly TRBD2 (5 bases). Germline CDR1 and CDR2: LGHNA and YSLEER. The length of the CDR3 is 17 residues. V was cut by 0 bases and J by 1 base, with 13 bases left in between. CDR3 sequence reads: CASSQEPAWESYNEQFF. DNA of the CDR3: TGCGCCAGCAGCCAAGAACCGGCCTGGGAGTCCTACAATGAGCAGTTCTTC.